A single sample is the source of the 30 T cell receptor beta chains below, sequenced in a study of T cells after yellow fever vaccination. TCRdb redid the calling of the 5' RACE reads with MiXCR, one entry per CDR3 protein. In the table there are under 400,000 distinct CDR3 sequences, approximately 12% of which are singletons. The sample consisted of CD4+ T cells sorted from PBMCs, taken 15 days after the yellow fever booster vaccination. The receptors here all came from a man in his late teens or twenties who received the YFV17D yellow fever vaccine.

This clonotype showed up just a few times. This sequence joins TRBV6-5 and TRBJ2-7; TRBD2 aligns across 12 bases. Germline V lookup: CDR1 MNHEY, CDR2 SVGAGI. J lost 2 bases, V lost 6 bases, and 5 bases had no gene match. This CDR3 contains 15 residues. The CDR3 loop reads CASSRLAGVAYEQYF. The CDR3 region has the DNA TGTGCCAGCAGCCGACTAGCGGGGGTAGCCTACGAGCAGTACTTC.

The V and J genes are TRBV7-2 and TRBJ2-7, with a weak D call TRBD2 (5 bases). The ends were cut back, 2 bases at V and 0 bases at J, with 8 bases in the middle. The CDR3 is 14 amino acids. Germline assignment: CDR1 SGHTA and CDR2 FQGNSA. The CDR3 nucleotides read TGTGCCAGCAGCTTACTCCGGGACTCCTACGAGCAGTACTTC. Its protein product is CASSLLRDSYEQYF.

The chain couples TRBV18 to TRBJ2-3, with 9 nucleotides matching TRBD2. The germline CDR1 and CDR2 sequences are KGHSH and LQKENI. Losses at the gene ends were 3 bases for V and 4 bases for J; bases not matched to a gene: 5. This CDR3 has 15 residues. The CDR3 DNA is TGTGCCAGCTCACCTCTAGCGGGGTCGGCAGATACGCAGTATTTT. This codes for CASSPLAGSADTQYF.

This clonotype was seen ten or more times. The chain joins TRBV4-2 to TRBJ2-5, with TRBD2 matching over 10 bases. The junction had 13 bases not matched to a gene; V was cut back by 4 bases and J by 5 bases. The germline V gene has CDR1 LGHNA and CDR2 YNFKEQ. This CDR3 contains 17 residues. This CDR3 reads CASSRDGSSGGYETQYF. The CDR3, as DNA: TGTGCCAGCAGCCGAGACGGTTCTAGCGGGGGTTATGAGACCCAGTACTTC.

The sample holds a few counts of this clonotype. This sequence joins TRBV18 and TRBJ2-7; D unclear. The CDR3 runs to 15 residues. Germline V CDR1 and CDR2: KGHSH, LQKENI. The ends were cut back, 3 bases at V and 3 bases at J, with 15 bases in the middle. The CDR3 DNA is TGTGCCAGCTCACCGTCGGGTAGTGGGGACTACGAGCAGTACGTC. Translating gives CASSPSGSGDYEQYV.

This clonotype turned up a few times. This chain joins TRBV5-1 and TRBJ1-2; D gene ambiguous. The germline V and J ends were trimmed by 0 bases and 0 bases, with 3 bases remaining between them. Per germline, CDR1 SGHRS and CDR2 YFSETQ. CDR3 length equals 13 residues. CDR3 DNA: TGCGCCAGCAGCTTGGGGCCTAACTATGGCTACACCTTC. This gives the protein CASSLGPNYGYTF.

The chain uses TRBV27 and TRBJ2-3; 11 nucleotides match TRBD2. This CDR3 is built from 14 residues. From germline, CDR1 is MNHEY and CDR2 SMNVEV (reference sequence). Trimming took 6 bases from V and 6 from J; bases not matched to a gene: 5. CDR3 amino acids: CASRRLAGMDTQYF. Written as DNA, the CDR3 is TGTGCCAGCAGGCGACTAGCGGGGATGGATACGCAGTATTTT.

The V and J genes are TRBV4-3 and TRBJ1-3; D is ambiguous. This CDR3 is 15 amino acids long. With 4 bases removed from V and 2 bases from J, the gap between germline ends came to 12 bases. Germline V CDR1 and CDR2: LGHNA, YSLEER. This chain's CDR3 is CASSPRGGPGNTIYF. CDR3 coding DNA: TGCGCCAGCAGCCCCAGAGGAGGGCCTGGAAACACCATATATTTT.

This clonotype has only a few counts. CDR3 sequence reads: CASSYTGANVLTF. The DNA of the CDR3 is TGTGCCAGCAGTTACACGGGGGCCAACGTCCTGACTTTC. The rearrangement uses TRBV6-5 and TRBJ2-6; D gene ambiguous. Germline V gene data show CDR1 as MNHEY and CDR2 as SVGAGI. The length of the CDR3 is 13 residues. With 2 bases removed from V and 4 bases from J, the gap between germline ends came to 3 bases.

V and J are TRBV5-1 and TRBJ1-1; possibly TRBD1 for D (5 bases). Germline V gene lookup returns CDR1 SGHRS and CDR2 YFSETQ. The CDR3 loop spans 15 amino acids. Trimming took off 3 bases at V and 0 bases at J, with 12 bases between the two ends. The CDR3 loop reads CASSSALTVNTEAFF. CDR3 DNA sequence: TGCGCCAGCAGCTCCGCTCTGACAGTGAACACTGAAGCTTTCTTT.

This chain joins TRBV7-6 and TRBJ2-7; the match to TRBD2 covers 14 bases. CDR1 and CDR2 (germline): SGHVS, FNYEAQ. The CDR3 totals 16 residues. The J segment lost 9 bases and the V segment lost 5 bases, leaving 12 bases of the junction unmatched. The CDR3 bases are TGTGCCAGCAGCCTCACCCCGGGACTAGCGGGGGCCTGGCAGTACTTC. Translated: CASSLTPGLAGAWQYF.

This clonotype was found a few times. The chain has TRBV12-3 or TRBV12-4 and TRBJ2-5; TRBD2 matches at 9 bases. The J segment lost 2 bases and the V segment lost 6 bases, leaving 10 bases of the junction unmatched. This CDR3 region has 16 residues. CDR3 in DNA: TGTGCCAGCAGCCCTACCCTCCTAGCGGGACAAGAGACCCAGTACTTC. Translating gives CASSPTLLAGQETQYF.

The gene calls are TRBV18 and TRBJ2-2; 8 bases match TRBD1. The V and J ends lost 1 base and 3 bases, in that order; junction bases with no gene match: 4. This CDR3 is 16 amino acids long. The germline V gene has CDR1 KGHSH and CDR2 LQKENI. DNA for the CDR3: TGTGCCAGCTCACCACGCCAGGGGGCGGACACCGGGGAGCTGTTTTTT. It translates to CASSPRQGADTGELFF.

In this sample, this clonotype turned up a few times. The chain combines TRBV6-2 or TRBV6-3 with TRBJ2-7, with D perhaps being TRBD1 or TRBD2 (5 bases each). The CDR3 runs 17 residues. CDR1 MNHEY and CDR2 SVGEGT come from the germline V gene. Trimming cost V 7 bases and J 0 bases, with 22 bases left between them. CDR3 amino acids: CASILGARQATSYEQYV. The CDR3 nucleotides read TGTGCCAGCATCCTCGGGGCGCGGCAGGCCACCTCCTACGAGCAGTACGTC.

This clonotype was counted a few times. The gene calls are TRBV7-2 and TRBJ2-1; TRBD2 is a possible D gene (5 bases). This CDR3 has 13 residues. Per germline, CDR1 SGHTA and CDR2 FQGNSA. V shed 5 bases and J shed 10 bases, with 15 bases lying between them. The DNA for the CDR3 is TGTGCCAGCAGCCGCCTTCCGGGGTTCGAGCAGTTCTTC. It translates to CASSRLPGFEQFF.

This clonotype was seen a handful of times. The rearrangement uses TRBV3-1 and TRBJ2-3; D is possibly TRBD1 or TRBD2 (5 bases each). The germline V gene encodes CDR1 LGHDT and CDR2 YNNKEL (reference sequence). V dropped 0 bases and J dropped 3 bases, with 7 bases sitting between them. CDR3 length equals 14 residues. The CDR3, as DNA: TGTGCCAGCAGCCAAGATTGGGGGACAGATACGCAGTATTTT. Amino acids: CASSQDWGTDTQYF.

This clonotype was seen a handful of times. V and J are TRBV5-1 and TRBJ1-1; D unresolved. The CDR3 loop spans 15 amino acids. The V end was cut by 0 bases, the J end by 0 bases, with 9 bases between. In germline, CDR1 is SGHRS, CDR2 YFSETQ. The CDR3 loop reads CASSLAADLNTEAFF. CDR3 bases: TGCGCCAGCAGCTTGGCGGCAGACCTGAACACTGAAGCTTTCTTT.

The sample holds a few counts of this clonotype. The rearrangement links TRBV3-1 to TRBJ1-6; maybe TRBD1 (5 bases). Looked up from germline, CDR1 is LGHDT and CDR2 is YNNKEL (reference sequence). The ends were cut back, 3 bases at V and 9 bases at J, with 15 bases in the middle. CDR3 size: 15 residues. This CDR3 is CASSQVGGFLSPLHF. CDR3 sequence (DNA): TGTGCCAGCAGCCAGGTTGGGGGGTTTCTTTCACCCCTCCACTTT.

The chain combines TRBV7-9 with TRBJ1-2, with 7 bases fitting TRBD1. The CDR3 runs to 14 residues. V lost 2 bases and J lost 8; bases outside the gene matches: 8. Germline lookup yields CDR1 SEHNR and CDR2 FQNEAQ (reference sequence). The CDR3 DNA sequence: TGTGCCAGCAGCTTAACGGGCCAGGGGGTAGGCTACACCTTC. Its protein is CASSLTGQGVGYTF.

CDR3 residues: CASSLSGWETQYF. The DNA of the CDR3 is TGTGCCAGCAGTTTAAGCGGGTGGGAGACCCAGTACTTC. This chain uses TRBV27 with TRBJ2-5; perhaps TRBD2 as D (6 bases). Germline V gene sequence: CDR1 MNHEY, CDR2 SMNVEV (reference sequence). The CDR3 sequence is 13 residues long. Trimming stripped 2 bases from V and 5 bases from J, with 9 bases between.

Concerning this clonotype: This may be a read error, as it is one base from a much larger clone. V and J are TRBV4-2 and TRBJ2-7; D may match TRBD1 or TRBD2 (5 bases each). Germline lookup yields CDR1 LGHNA and CDR2 YNFKEQ. This CDR3 is built from 16 residues. V shed 4 bases and J shed 7 bases, with 23 bases lying between them. The CDR3: CASSPLGAGTRNEQYF. The CDR3, as DNA: TGTGCCAGCAGCCCGCTGGGAGCCGGGACCAGGAATGAGCAGTACTTC.

This clonotype has only a few counts. The gene calls are TRBV4-2 and TRBJ1-2; D gene unclear. CDR3 length: 13 residues. Germline lookup yields CDR1 LGHNA and CDR2 YNFKEQ. The V gene lost 3 bases and the J gene lost 8 bases, with 13 bases spanning the gap. The CDR3 DNA follows: TGTGCCAGCAGCCAGGACCCCATCCGGGGCTACACCTTC. Residues: CASSQDPIRGYTF.

The V gene is TRBV10-1, the J gene TRBJ2-7; maybe TRBD2 (6 bases). The V gene's germline CDR1 is WNHNN and CDR2 SYGVQD (reference sequence). Trimming cost V 8 bases and J 7 bases, with 15 bases left between them. The CDR3 has 12 residues. CDR3 loop: CASGDGGQEQYF. The CDR3 nucleotides are TGCGCCAGCGGGGACGGGGGTCAAGAGCAGTACTTC.

This clonotype has a count of ten or more. The chain joins TRBV5-6 to TRBJ2-5; 7 bases are a match to TRBD1. The CDR3 covers 16 residues. V gave up 3 bases and J gave up 2 bases; unmatched junction bases: 10. Germline V gene lookup returns CDR1 SGHDT and CDR2 YYEEEE. The CDR3 DNA is TGTGCCAGCAGCTCACCTCTCCGGGACAGACAAGAGACCCAGTACTTC. Its protein product is CASSSPLRDRQETQYF.

This clonotype showed up just a few times. The rearrangement uses TRBV20-1 and TRBJ2-5; 10 bases match TRBD1. The CDR3 sequence is 15 residues long. The V segment lost 5 bases and the J segment 3 bases; nucleotides outside the gene matches: 9. In germline, CDR1 is DFQATT, CDR2 SNEGSKA (reference sequence). CDR3 in amino acids: CSAPQTGGRKETQYF. CDR3 sequence (DNA): TGCAGTGCTCCACAGACAGGGGGCCGGAAAGAGACCCAGTACTTC.

Written as DNA, the CDR3 is TGCAGTGCTTACCCCGTCGATAGCGGGGGCCGGGCAGAGACCCAGTACTTC. Translating gives CSAYPVDSGGRAETQYF. The gene calls are TRBV20-1 and TRBJ2-5, with TRBD2 matching over 9 bases. CDR3 size: 17 residues. CDR1 DFQATT and CDR2 SNEGSKA come from the germline V gene (reference sequence). After removal of 5 bases from V and 4 bases from J, the junction contained 17 bases not matched to a gene.

The gene calls are TRBV28 and TRBJ1-1, with D possibly matching TRBD1 (5 bases). Germline V gene sequence: CDR1 MDHEN, CDR2 SYDVKM. Trimming removed 7 bases from V and 5 bases from J, with 14 bases in between. The CDR3 contains 13 residues. CDR3 sequence: CASIWGGGTEAFF. CDR3 sequence (DNA): TGTGCCAGCATCTGGGGGGGTGGGACTGAAGCTTTCTTT. Variable domain in full (rest from reference TRBV28 and TRBJ1-1): DVKVTQSSRYLVKRTGEKVFLECVQDMDHENMFWYRQDPGLGLRLIYFSYDVKMKEKGDIPEGYSVSREKKERFSLILESASTNQTSMYLCASIWGGGTEAFFGQGTRLTVV.

The rearrangement links TRBV5-1 to TRBJ2-5; 9 nucleotides align to TRBD1. V trimming: 3 bases; J trimming: 4 bases; junction bases outside the gene matches: 4. Germline V CDR1 and CDR2: SGHRS, YFSETQ. The CDR3 extends over 14 amino acids. The CDR3 protein is CASSYGTGSETQYF. The CDR3, as DNA: TGCGCCAGCAGCTACGGGACAGGGTCAGAGACCCAGTACTTC.

This clonotype was observed a few times. The chain couples TRBV27 to TRBJ2-3; 8 nucleotides match TRBD2. CDR3 length equals 14 residues. CDR1 is MNHEY and CDR2 is SMNVEV in the germline V gene (reference sequence). Germline trimming cut 7 bases from V and 5 bases from J; bases unmatched to any gene: 8. The CDR3 DNA follows: TGTGCCAGCACGTGGACGGGGGGGCGAGATACGCAGTATTTT. It is translated as CASTWTGGRDTQYF.

The gene calls are TRBV9 and TRBJ2-6, with TRBD2 matching 7 bases. Germline-derived CDR1 and CDR2 are SGDLS and YYNGEE. Trimming at V came to 4 bases and at J to 1 base, leaving 5 bases not matched to a gene. The CDR3 runs to 16 residues. The CDR3 here is CASSRGGGSGANVLTF. CDR3 DNA: TGTGCCAGCAGCCGTGGCGGGGGATCTGGGGCCAACGTCCTGACTTTC.